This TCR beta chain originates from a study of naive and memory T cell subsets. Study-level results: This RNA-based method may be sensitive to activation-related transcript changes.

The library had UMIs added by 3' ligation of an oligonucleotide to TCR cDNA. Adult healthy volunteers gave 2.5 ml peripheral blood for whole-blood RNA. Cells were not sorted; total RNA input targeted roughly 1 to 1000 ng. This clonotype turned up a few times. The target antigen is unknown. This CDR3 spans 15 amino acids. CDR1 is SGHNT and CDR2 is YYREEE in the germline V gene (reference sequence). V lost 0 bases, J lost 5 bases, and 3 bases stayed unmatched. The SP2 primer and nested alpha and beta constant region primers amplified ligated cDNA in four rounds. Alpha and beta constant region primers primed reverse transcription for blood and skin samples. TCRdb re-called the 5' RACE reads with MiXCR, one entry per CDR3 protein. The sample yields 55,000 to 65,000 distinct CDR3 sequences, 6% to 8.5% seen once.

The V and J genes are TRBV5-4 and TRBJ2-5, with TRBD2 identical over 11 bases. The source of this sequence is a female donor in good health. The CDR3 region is CASSLVSGGVETQYF. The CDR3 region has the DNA TGTGCCAGCAGCTTGGTTAGCGGGGGGGTCGAGACCCAGTACTTC.